The 26 T cell receptor beta chains presented below share a single source sample, sequenced in a study of identical twins. TCRdb re-called the 5' RACE reads through MiXCR, storing one row per CDR3 protein. The data show roughly 750,000 distinct CDR3 sequences, around 20% seen once. These same data were also listed under a study on T cells expressing NK-cell markers.

The sample taken for sequencing was PBMCs. Receptors were obtained from a woman aged 18-29 years in good health.

This clonotype was found a few times. At one of its ends the junction is not consistent with the germline gene, which may arise from a read error. The chain links TRBV7-7 to TRBJ2-1; 8 bases match TRBD1. Germline CDR1 is SSHAT and CDR2 is FNYEAQ (reference sequence). The CDR3 has 15 residues. CDR3 loop: CASSPDRTGYNEQFF. The DNA of the CDR3 is TGTGCTAGCAGCCCAGATCGGACAGGGTACAATGAGCAGTTCTTC.

The chain carries TRBV2 and TRBJ1-2; 7 nucleotides match TRBD1. The V and J ends lost 5 bases and 4 bases, in that order; junction bases with no gene match: 7. Germline-derived CDR1 and CDR2 are SNHLY and FYNNEI. The CDR3 loop spans 14 amino acids. The CDR3 coding sequence is TGTGCCAGCAGTACCCCGACAGGGCCCTATGGCTACACCTTC. Its translation: CASSTPTGPYGYTF.

Only a few counts were recorded for this clonotype. The chain recombines TRBV20-1 with TRBJ1-1; D possibly corresponds to TRBD1 (5 bases). Germline assignment: CDR1 DFQATT and CDR2 SNEGSKA (reference sequence). V shed 3 bases and J shed 2 bases, with 13 bases lying between them. CDR3 length equals 14 residues. Here the CDR3 reads CSASLIRANTEAFF. In DNA form, the CDR3 reads TGCAGTGCTAGTCTTATCAGGGCCAACACTGAAGCTTTCTTT.

The V and J genes are TRBV20-1 and TRBJ2-7, with a weak D call TRBD2 (6 bases). This CDR3 has 15 amino acids. Trimming left V 5 bases short and J 0 bases short, with 17 bases between. Germline lookup yields CDR1 DFQATT and CDR2 SNEGSKA (reference sequence). The CDR3 is CSAVSGDFSSYEQYF. The CDR3 DNA reads as TGCAGTGCTGTGTCGGGGGACTTCAGCTCCTACGAGCAGTACTTC.

The J gene is TRBJ2-7, the V gene TRBV5-5; no definite D call. Germline CDR1 SGHKS, CDR2 YYEKEE (reference sequence). V was cut by 4 bases and J by 5 bases, with 16 bases left in between. The CDR3 is made up of 14 amino acids. The CDR3 sequence is CASSPAAIDNEQYF. CDR3 DNA: TGTGCCAGCAGCCCAGCCGCGATCGACAACGAGCAGTACTTC.

This clonotype has only a few counts. The rearrangement links TRBV20-1 to TRBJ1-3; 7 bases align to TRBD1. The CDR3 is 13 amino acids. Germline CDR1 and CDR2: DFQATT and SNEGSKA (reference sequence). V shed 3 bases, J shed 2 bases, and the junction held 1 base outside the gene matches. The CDR3 is CSASQGAGNTIYF. In DNA, the CDR3 is TGCAGTGCTAGTCAGGGGGCTGGAAACACCATATATTTT.

This chain uses TRBV10-1 with TRBJ2-2; unclear D gene. The ends were cut back, 3 bases at V and 7 bases at J, with 9 bases in the middle. Germline assignment: CDR1 WNHNN and CDR2 SYGVQD (reference sequence). The length of the CDR3 is 13 residues. CDR3: CASSDKGIGELFF. The DNA for the CDR3 is TGCGCCAGCAGTGACAAAGGCATCGGGGAGCTGTTTTTT.

This rearrangement joins TRBV6-2 or TRBV6-3 to TRBJ2-2; D might be TRBD2 (6 bases). Looked up from germline, CDR1 is MNHEY and CDR2 is SVGEGT. Trimming left V 2 bases short and J 0 bases short, with 16 bases between. The CDR3 runs to 18 residues. The CDR3 loop is CASSYEGGALANTGELFF. In DNA, the CDR3 is TGTGCCAGCAGTTACGAGGGAGGAGCGCTTGCGAACACCGGGGAGCTGTTTTTT.

The chain combines TRBV4-3 with TRBJ2-2, with 7 bases lining up with TRBD1. The CDR3 runs to 17 residues. Germline assignment: CDR1 LGHNA and CDR2 YSLEER. V gave up 1 base and J gave up 1 base; unmatched junction bases: 6. The CDR3 DNA follows: TGCGCCAGCAGCCAAGTTTGGGGACAGATGAACACCGGGGAGCTGTTTTTT. The encoded protein is CASSQVWGQMNTGELFF.

This clonotype was picked up a small number of times. The V gene is TRBV4-3, the J gene TRBJ2-5; either TRBD1 or TRBD2 may fit D (6 bases each). V was clipped by 6 bases and J by 3 bases, with 17 bases between them. CDR1 LGHNA and CDR2 YSLEER come from the germline V gene. The CDR3 is 15 amino acids. The CDR3 sequence is CASSYRVGGEETQYF. In DNA, the CDR3 is TGCGCCAGCAGTTACCGTGTGGGGGGCGAAGAGACCCAGTACTTC.

This clonotype was detected a few times. The rearrangement uses TRBV6-5 and TRBJ1-2; no clear D. The V end was cut by 4 bases, the J end by 0 bases, with 9 bases between. CDR1 is MNHEY, CDR2 SVGAGI, per germline. The CDR3 has 14 residues. The CDR3 DNA reads TGTGCCAGCAGTTCCTCACCGGCTAACTATGGCTACACCTTC. Its translation: CASSSSPANYGYTF.

The chain carries TRBV7-2 and TRBJ1-2; TRBD1 agrees at 9 bases. The CDR3 totals 15 residues. Germline V gene sequence: CDR1 SGHTA, CDR2 FQGNSA. V was clipped by 2 bases and J by 7 bases; unmatched bases: 8. DNA of the CDR3: TGTGCCAGCAGCTTAAAATGGGACAGGGAGGGTGGCTACACCTTC. Protein: CASSLKWDREGGYTF.

The chain has TRBV12-3 or TRBV12-4 and TRBJ2-1, with D possibly TRBD1 on 5 matching bases. This CDR3 region has 17 residues. The V end lost 3 bases, the J end lost 8 bases, and 23 bases lay between the germline ends. In nucleotides, the CDR3 is TGTGCCAGCAGTTTCCGTCCGTGGGGCCTGGGGTCCTATGAGCAGTTCTTC. This encodes CASSFRPWGLGSYEQFF.

This clonotype has a handful of counts. The gene calls are TRBV9 and TRBJ2-7; D could derive from TRBD1 or TRBD2 (5 bases each). CDR3 length: 14 residues. Deletions cut 1 base from V and 6 bases from J, with 14 bases between. Germline-derived CDR1 and CDR2 are SGDLS and YYNGEE. CDR3 bases: TGTGCCAGCAGCGTATTTGGGGGAGAAGGCGAGCAGTACTTC. It specifies CASSVFGGEGEQYF.

CDR3 bases: TGCGCCAGCAGGGACCTAAGTGAAACCTACGAGCAGTACTTC. This translates into CASRDLSETYEQYF. The genes are TRBV5-1 and TRBJ2-7; D gene uncertain. Per germline, CDR1 SGHRS and CDR2 YFSETQ. Trimming took 5 bases from V and 2 from J, leaving 14 bases between them. This CDR3 is 14 amino acids long.

This clonotype occurred a few times. The chain joins TRBV25-1 to TRBJ2-7; D not certain. V lost 3 bases, J lost 3 bases, and 6 bases lay in between. The length of the CDR3 is 12 residues. Germline values: CDR1 MGHDK, CDR2 SYGVNS. DNA of the CDR3: TGTGCCAGCAGTGACCTAAACTACGAGCAGTACTTC. It yields the protein CASSDLNYEQYF.

This clonotype was observed a handful of times. This rearrangement joins TRBV12-3 or TRBV12-4 to TRBJ2-7; 9 nucleotides align to TRBD1. The trim removed 6 bases at V and 5 bases at J, leaving 8 bases unmatched. This CDR3 is built from 14 residues. CDR3 nucleotides: TGTGCCAGCAGGACCGGACAGGGGTGGAACGAGCAGTACTTC. As protein: CASRTGQGWNEQYF.

This clonotype came up a few times. The chain links TRBV28 to TRBJ2-5, with 10 bases matching TRBD2. Germline loops: CDR1 MDHEN, CDR2 SYDVKM. This CDR3 contains 18 residues. After removal of 7 bases from V and 5 bases from J, the junction contained 19 bases not matched to a gene. The CDR3 nucleotides read TGTGCCAGCAAAGGTGACGCTAGCGGGAGAGAGGGGTTGGAGACCCAGTACTTC. Protein sequence: CASKGDASGREGLETQYF.

The V call is TRBV20-1, the J call TRBJ2-3, with 9 bases fitting TRBD2. Germline assignment: CDR1 DFQATT and CDR2 SNEGSKA (reference sequence). The V gene end was trimmed by 3 bases and the J gene end by 2 bases; junction bases not matched to a gene: 18. The CDR3 length is 19 residues. CDR3 in DNA: TGCAGTGCTAGTTGGGGCGGGGGGGCCCGTGCTCGACCCACAGATACGCAGTATTTT. This codes for CSASWGGGARARPTDTQYF.

Ten or more counts support this clonotype. This rearrangement joins TRBV7-2 to TRBJ2-7; D not resolved. V lost 8 bases, J lost 0 bases, and 8 bases lay in between. The CDR3 consists of 12 residues. Germline V gene sequence: CDR1 SGHTA, CDR2 FQGNSA. CDR3 residues: CASSGGSYEQYF. The CDR3 bases are TGTGCCAGCTCAGGCGGCTCCTACGAGCAGTACTTC.

The sample holds many counts of this clonotype. This chain connects TRBV4-3 to TRBJ2-3; D ambiguous. The CDR3 contains 13 residues. Trimming left V 0 bases short and J 4 bases short, with 5 bases between. Germline CDR1 LGHNA, CDR2 YSLEER. CDR3 residues: CASSQDLPDTQYF. CDR3 nucleotide sequence: TGCGCCAGCAGCCAAGATCTGCCAGATACGCAGTATTTT.

The V and J genes are TRBV29-1 and TRBJ2-1, with a tentative D call TRBD2 (6 bases). From germline, CDR1 is SQVTM and CDR2 ANQGSEA. V was trimmed by 6 bases and J by 3 bases, leaving 12 bases between them. The CDR3 extends over 13 amino acids. The CDR3 coding sequence is TGCAGCGTCCTCGGGGGAGGCTACAATGAGCAGTTCTTC. Its protein product is CSVLGGGYNEQFF.

This clonotype has only a few counts. The gene calls are TRBV5-1 and TRBJ1-4; TRBD1 might be the D (5 bases). V was shortened by 4 bases and J by 7 bases, with 14 bases between the two germline ends. Germline assignment: CDR1 SGHRS and CDR2 YFSETQ. The CDR3 sequence is 14 residues long. Here the CDR3 reads CASSAAGTGEKLFF. In DNA form, the CDR3 reads TGCGCCAGCAGCGCGGCCGGGACTGGTGAAAAACTGTTTTTT.

This rearrangement joins TRBV7-2 to TRBJ2-1; D not resolved. Trimming cost V 8 bases and J 7 bases, with 21 bases left between them. The CDR3 length is 15 residues. Germline assignment: CDR1 SGHTA and CDR2 FQGNSA. The CDR3 sequence: CASGQAGPSSNEQFF. CDR3 DNA: TGTGCCAGCGGCCAGGCCGGACCTTCCTCTAATGAGCAGTTCTTC.

This clonotype was seen only a few times. The chain carries TRBV20-1 and TRBJ2-7; possibly TRBD2 for D (5 bases). The CDR3 contains 14 residues. Germline-derived CDR1 and CDR2 are DFQATT and SNEGSKA (reference sequence). Between the trimmed V and J ends, which lost 3 bases and 0 bases, there was a span of 12 bases. The CDR3 DNA is TGCAGTGCTAGGGATAGCGTTAGCTCCTACGAGCAGTACTTC. It translates to CSARDSVSSYEQYF.

This clonotype has just a few counts. The J gene is TRBJ2-7, the V gene TRBV10-3; 7 bases map to TRBD1. Trimming removed 9 bases from V and 4 bases from J; junction bases left unmatched: 9. The CDR3 is 13 amino acids. Germline values: CDR1 ENHRY, CDR2 SYGVKD. In DNA form, the CDR3 reads TGTGCCATAGCGGCAGGGGGACCGTACGAGCAGTACTTC. Protein product: CAIAAGGPYEQYF.